This TCR beta chain was sequenced for a study of OX40 agonist ivuxolimab in advanced cancers. The method was immunoSEQ multiplex PCR; TCRdb's version includes in-frame clones alone and lacks a portion of them. The table includes about 83,000 clones, about 88% detected once. V was cut by 3 bases and J by 8 bases, with 13 bases left in between. The CDR3 covers 13 residues. The V gene is TRBV23-1, the J gene TRBJ1-2; TRBD1 is a possible D gene (6 bases). TRBV23-1 is an ORF, and what it does is uncertain. Sequenced here: CD4+ or CD8+ T cells sorted from blood, sampled in a trial of the OX40 agonist ivuxolimab. The TCR was taken from an adult with an advanced solid tumor such as melanoma, head and neck, liver or kidney cancer. The CDR3 region has the DNA TGCGCCAGCAGTCATTCGGGGGCTAGGGGCTACACCTTC. Protein product: CASSHSGARGYTF.